This T cell receptor (beta chain) was profiled in a study of neoadjuvant anti-PD-1 for oral cavity cancer. A few counts support this clone. Data came from immunoSEQ multiplex PCR; TCRdb stores just in-frame clones and leaves some out. The sample has about 6,700 clones, about 46% seen once. Trimming removed 8 bases from V and 0 bases from J; junction bases left unmatched: 7. The CDR3 sequence is 14 residues long. Germline V gene data show CDR1 as SGHVS and CDR2 as FQNEAQ. This chain joins TRBV7-8 and TRBJ2-7, with 7 bases lining up with TRBD1. The sample consisted of tumor tissue, taken before nivolumab (anti-PD-1) treatment. The TCR sequence derives from a person aged 40 to 85 with oral cavity squamous cell carcinoma. CDR3 sequence: CASETGIDSYEQYF. Here the CDR3 DNA reads TGTGCCAGCGAGACAGGGATAGACTCCTACGAGCAGTACTTC.